These 8 T cell receptor beta chains were all obtained from the same sample, sequenced in a study of vaccination and CD4 T cells after COVID-19. These receptors' targets are unknown. Regarding treatment: roughly ten-day PBMC culture with coronavirus spike peptide pools or control peptides (ViraFEST assay). Cultured CD4+ T cell DNA was sequenced using the Oncomine TCR Beta short-read assay. MiXCR, run by TCRdb on the PCR reads, gives a single entry per CDR3 protein. The data hold 20,000 to 30,000 distinct CDR3 sequences, with about 64% observed a single time. Sample: CD4+ T cells from blood, cultured in vitro. These receptors came from a human donor who had recovered from COVID-19.

This clonotype has just a few counts. The genes are TRBV28 and TRBJ1-6; D might be TRBD1 (6 bases). The ends were cut back, 7 bases at V and 0 bases at J, with 19 bases in the middle. CDR1 MDHEN and CDR2 SYDVKM come from the germline V gene. The CDR3 is 18 amino acids. CDR3 sequence (DNA): TGTGCCAGCACCCCTTTGTGGACAGAGTTCTCCTATAATTCACCCCTCCACTTT. Translation gives CASTPLWTEFSYNSPLHF. The entire variable domain, with the rest obtained from reference TRBV28 and TRBJ1-6, is as follows: DVKVTQSSRYLVKRTGEKVFLECVQDMDHENMFWYRQDPGLGLRLIYFSYDVKMKEKGDIPEGYSVSREKKERFSLILESASTNQTSMYLCASTPLWTEFSYNSPLHFGNGTRLTVT.

J is TRBJ1-2 and V is TRBV30; D is unclear. Trimming removed 0 bases from V and 6 bases from J, with 5 bases in between. Germline CDR1 GTSNPN, CDR2 SVGIG (reference sequence). This CDR3 region has 11 residues. The CDR3 loop is CAWSVRNGYTF. Written as DNA, the CDR3 is TGTGCCTGGAGTGTACGGAATGGCTACACCTTC.

The chain has TRBV2 and TRBJ2-7, with no clear D. This CDR3 contains 12 residues. Germline CDR1 reads SNHLY; CDR2 reads FYNNEI. V lost 1 base, J lost 4 bases, and 5 bases lay in between. This CDR3 is CASSEETYEQYF. CDR3 DNA: TGTGCCAGCAGTGAAGAAACGTACGAGCAGTACTTC.

This clonotype was seen a few times. The chain links TRBV15 to TRBJ1-5; no clear D. The V gene's germline CDR1 is LNHNV and CDR2 YYDKDF (reference sequence). The CDR3 is 12 amino acids. V was cut by 3 bases and J by 4 bases, with 4 bases left in between. The CDR3 sequence is CATSRANQPQHF. The CDR3, as DNA: TGTGCCACCAGCAGGGCTAATCAGCCCCAGCATTTT.

This chain uses TRBV20-1 with TRBJ2-3; 7 bases fit TRBD2. In germline, CDR1 is DFQATT, CDR2 SNEGSKA (reference sequence). The CDR3 sequence is 13 residues long. The ends lost 6 bases at V and 2 bases at J; junction bases unmatched: 5. The chain's CDR3 is CSAGLGVTDTQYF. CDR3 nucleotide sequence: TGCAGTGCAGGACTAGGGGTCACAGATACGCAGTATTTT.

This clonotype came up a few times. The V gene is TRBV24-1, the J gene TRBJ1-2, with D unclear. The V gene's germline CDR1 is KGHDR and CDR2 SFDVKD. CDR3 length equals 13 residues. V was shortened by 5 bases and J by 7 bases, with 13 bases between the two germline ends. The CDR3 DNA reads TGTGCCACCAGTGGACAAGCCTCGAGTGGCTACACCTTC. It specifies CATSGQASSGYTF.

This chain links TRBV19 with TRBJ2-5; perhaps TRBD2 as D (6 bases). CDR3 length equals 15 residues. The V end was cut by 3 bases, the J end by 2 bases, with 13 bases between. Germline CDR1 and CDR2: LNHDA and SQIVND (reference sequence). The CDR3 nucleotides are TGTGCCAGTAGTATTCGGGCGGGAAGGCAAGAGACCCAGTACTTC. It yields the protein CASSIRAGRQETQYF.

The chain carries TRBV10-3 and TRBJ2-7; tentatively, D is TRBD2 (6 bases). The germline V and J ends were trimmed by 10 bases and 3 bases, with 13 bases remaining between them. CDR3 length: 12 residues. CDR1 is ENHRY, CDR2 SYGVKD, per germline. The chain's CDR3 is CASGGRVYEQYF. CDR3 coding DNA: TGTGCCAGCGGAGGGCGGGTCTACGAGCAGTACTTC.